This TCR beta chain was recovered during a study of blood T cell repertoires in COVID-19. Study background: Spain, Italy and the United States supplied samples that represented acute and convalescent COVID-19.

Sequencing used immunoSEQ multiplex PCR; TCRdb keeps in-frame clones, though not all of them. The sample includes 450,000 to 500,000 clones, approximately 85% seen only once; the top ten take roughly 3.2%. This CDR3 spans 15 amino acids. CDR1 and CDR2 from the germline V gene are ENHRY and SYGVKD. Trimming removed 7 bases from V and 3 bases from J, with 17 bases in between. This TCR was sampled from a human donor in a cohort sampled during active COVID-19. What was sequenced was peripheral blood. V gene TRBV10-3 combines with J gene TRBJ2-3; a possible D gene is TRBD2 (5 bases). This chain's CDR3 is CAIKRAAWETDTQYF. The CDR3 DNA is TGTGCCATCAAGAGGGCAGCTTGGGAAACAGATACGCAGTATTTT.